The TCR beta chain under discussion was sequenced for a study of T cell responses to AZD1222 COVID-19 vaccine. Study conclusions and caveats: Females outnumbered males among donors, who were mostly white British; clonal diversity was possibly underestimated.

Second doses that came at about 4 or about 12 weeks were put together. Turning to this clone: Its antigen is not identified.

Only in-frame clones appear in the TCRdb table, and some are missing; sequencing was by immunoSEQ multiplex PCR. The data contain about 77,000 clones, roughly 90% of them singletons. The sample here was peripheral blood, taken 28 days after the second AZD1222 dose. The TCR was taken from an adult who received the AZD1222 COVID-19 vaccine.

The DNA for the CDR3 is TGTGCTAGTGGTTTGGTACCGAATTCTGGAAACACCATATATTTT. Translating gives CASGLVPNSGNTIYF. The V and J genes are TRBV12-5 and TRBJ1-3; D gene ambiguous. The germline V gene has CDR1 LGHNT and CDR2 FRNRAP. The CDR3 is made up of 15 amino acids. Between the trimmed V and J ends, which lost 0 bases and 1 base, there was a span of 7 bases.